What follows describes a single T cell receptor (beta chain). Its antigen target is currently unknown. Base qualities are missing; no much larger clone stands one base away. In total, roughly 670 healthy bone marrow donors made up the cohort. All cohort members were sampled while nominally healthy, although unrecorded immune exposures were likely present. The donor tested CMV seropositive, placing the donor among the 289 seropositive members of the cohort. Each donor provided a peripheral blood sample, and peripheral blood mononuclear cells were used for TCR beta sequencing. The Qiagen DNeasy Blood Extraction Kit was used to extract genomic DNA from the blood cell samples. Library preparation was by the immunoSEQ multiplex PCR assay. The multiplex PCR relied on a mix of 60 forward primers for TCR Vbeta segments and 13 reverse primers for TCR Jbeta segments. The CDR3 region of rearranged TCR beta genes was amplified from genomic DNA by a multiplex PCR assay. The Illumina HiSeq System was used to sequence the amplified TCR beta libraries as 87-base-pair reads. On the authors' methods: A later analysis counted 75 million to 100 million unique TCR beta chains across the 550 to 750 repertoires, and 9.5 million to 11 million of these chains were shared by at least two donors. Raw reads were error-corrected and collapsed into unique sequences with a nearest-neighbor algorithm that merged closely related sequences to remove PCR and sequencing errors. V, D and J gene segments were assigned by aligning CDR3 sequences to IMGT reference sequences. For a sequence to be retained, at least a six-nucleotide match to both a V gene segment and a J gene segment was required. A rearrangement was called productive if the CDR3 had no stop codons and remained in frame with V and J, and every other rearrangement was called non-productive. Following IMGT convention, CDR3 was defined as the stretch from the second conserved V-encoded cysteine up to the conserved J-encoded phenylalanine. In an earlier analysis of around 640 of the donors, sequences lacking an unambiguous match to a single V gene segment were excluded. An earlier analysis of 587 of the donors called V segments functional above 56.7% productive rearrangements and segregating when the between-donor standard deviation exceeded 5%. A statistical classification framework was developed to diagnose cytomegalovirus status using the catalog of TCR beta chain sequences. A later analysis assigned V and J genes by comparing TCR nucleotide sequences with IMGT/GENE-DB human TR gene sequences. Using the TCRdist pipeline, a later analysis assigned CDR3 sequences along with most-parsimonious VDJ recombination scenarios. In a later analysis, each TCR beta chain was defined by its CDR3 amino acid sequence together with its V-gene family, and reads lacking a unique V-gene family were excluded. A later analysis removed 600 or so highly shared, low-generation-probability nucleotide sequences to deal with suspected cross-contamination and a sequencing artifact. For each public chain, a later analysis derived a clonal expansion index from normalized ranks of inferred template counts within each repertoire. In a later analysis, generation probabilities were computed with a VDJ recombination model fitted to out-of-frame rearrangements, and the resulting probabilities were checked against IGoR. A later analysis scored TCR-TCR, TCR-HLA and TCR-CMV co-occurrence with hypergeometric tests, applying a repertoire-size bias correction to TCR pairs. To estimate false discovery rates, a later analysis permuted the HLA or CMV assignments 20 times. In a later analysis, co-occurring TCRs were grouped with DBSCAN, and TCRdist sequence similarity was added when clustering was performed within HLA-allele-positive subsets. Repertoires with fewer than 30,000 or more than 120,000 public chains, plus five repertoires with anomalous nucleotide sharing, were excluded from co-occurrence clustering. The immuneACCESS repertoire file appears here via TCRdb, limited to in-frame rearrangements. These files lack a portion of the clones; in checked studies, under half of the deficit traces to unresolved V genes, and the cause of the others is not known. V and J calls and clone size are those listed in that table; D and trimming were worked out from the DNA. The sample profile shows about 180,000 clones; more than 80% of them were found once. Over 4.5% of the sample lies in the top ten.

The data were obtained in a study of cytomegalovirus exposure and HLA in healthy donors (dated by TCRdb to about 2017). In the study overall: An earlier analysis of 587 of the donors reported 276 Gb of sequence data and 117 million unique TCR beta sequences obtained from some 170 million T cells. An early release that covered some 640 HLA-typed donors contained about 300 gigabases of sequencing data and about 84 million unique TCR sequences. Of the roughly 400 genotyped donors, 80% to 90% were placed in the genetic ancestry cluster associated with self-reported Caucasian donors. The study was designed to test whether signatures of past pathogen exposure could be identified by cataloging public T cell receptors. The study used immunosequencing to profile the T cell repertoires of several hundred subjects and linked those repertoires to cytomegalovirus serostatus. A separate validation cohort of roughly 120 different subjects was used in addition to the approximately 700-subject first cohort. The study combined high-throughput TCR immunosequencing, statistical association of individual TCRs with disease status, and machine learning to predict cytomegalovirus infection status. To study patterns of TCR occurrence, a later analysis re-analyzed previously published TCR beta repertoires from around 670 donors and added high-resolution HLA genotyping. In the later analysis, no new phenotypic data were used to find candidate immune exposures; instead, reliance was placed on TCR beta sequences and their occurrence across donors. To decide whether each TCR beta V gene segment behaved as functional or pseudogenic, an earlier analysis of some 570 of the donors relied on high-throughput TCR beta sequencing. Donor age, sex, ethnicity and CMV serostatus were collected together with the repertoire data. A later genetic analysis took genome-wide SNP genotypes for about 55% of the roughly 700 donors and used that subset as a discovery cohort. All discovery cohort repertoires had been generated using a single sequencing platform. Both class I and class II loci were covered by HLA typing, at four-digit resolution. Typing coverage varied by locus: about 620-630 donors for A, B, C, DRB1 and DQB1; roughly 560 for DQA1; more than 600 for DPA1; roughly 450 for DPB1. Roughly 5 DR-DQ haplotypes were handled as single units for association and clustering, since linkage in the cohort was strong. Among about 390 genotyped donors of the cohort, an average of around 240,000 unique TCR beta nucleotide sequences were sequenced per donor, roughly 18% of them non-productive. Overall results and qualifications from the work: When HLA alleles, especially DR and DQ, strongly co-occurred, TCR associations were difficult to assign to individual alleles. The only immune exposure information available for the cohort was CMV serostatus. In an earlier analysis of about 600 of the donors, most TCR beta V segments appeared in productive rearrangements about 90% or about 30% of the time, broadly matching IMGT annotations. A few of the identified cytomegalovirus-associated TCR beta chains were confirmed in vitro to be specific for cytomegalovirus antigens. In a later analysis, HLA-associated TCR beta chains were found to be more clonally expanded and to have lower generation probabilities than equally common non-associated chains. In a later genetic analysis, a missense DCLRE1C variant was associated with V-gene and J-gene trimming of TCR beta chains, and the association was replicated in an independent cohort. In a later genetic analysis, fewer N-insertions in productive TCRs were reported among donors in an Asian-associated ancestry cluster than the roughly 640-donor mean. Across donors, most TCR sequences were observed very rarely, whereas some public TCRs were present in many individuals. According to the authors, the approach could potentially be generalized to other disease states and immunological phenotypes. The earlier analysis of a few hundred of the donors excluded some 15 rarely observed V segments, including chromosome 9 orphons, because counts were too low. Linkage disequilibrium might explain the correlated functional status among segregating V segments, but an unknown experimental factor could not be ruled out. In a later analysis, most CMV-associated TCR beta chains were found to appear HLA-restricted, with HLA associations seemingly driven largely by CMV exposure. A later analysis associated 17,000 or so TCR beta sequences with specific HLA alleles at a false discovery rate of 0.05. Several of the top co-occurrence clusters appeared to be linked to parvovirus B19, influenza, CMV and Epstein-Barr virus, according to a later analysis. The classifier was reported to diagnose cytomegalovirus status with high specificity and sensitivity in both the original cohort and the validation cohort. This cohort had only TCR beta chains sequenced, and the lack of alpha or paired-chain data limited which features could be detected. Because some donors lacked HLA typing at each locus, the association tests relied only on the typed subset. The study listed 150 to 200 TCR beta chains as associated with cytomegalovirus. A group of highly shared sequence variants was considered likely to be a technical artifact of the sequencing pipeline. According to a later analysis, TCR association rates differed among HLA loci, with DRB1 alleles showing the most associated TCRs and HLA-C alleles showing the fewest. Some IMGT-functional V segments, including TRBV6-2 and TRBV6-3, could not be distinguished by the 87-base-pair reads and were therefore excluded. A further reported finding was that TCR beta sequences accurately predicted the HLA-A and HLA-B alleles for most subjects in the first cohort. Sequencing depth was assumed to be roughly uniform across donors in the presence/absence analyses, though that assumption may not hold.

CDR1 and CDR2 are read off the germline V gene as SGHVS and FNYEAQ. The CDR3, cysteine through phenylalanine, is 15 amino acids long. Of the read, only the CDR3 DNA is kept; its 45 bases are in frame from base 1. The junction shows trimming of 5 bases on V and 3 bases on J, and the gene matches do not reach 5 bases of it. The chain was built from TRBV7-6 and TRBJ2-1; 9 bases in between match TRBD1. The sample comprised PBMCs. This clonotype was obtained from a woman aged 18-29 years in good health and CMV-seropositive. The CDR3 here reads CASSPGQGIYNEQFF. In nucleotides, the sequence is TGTGCCAGCAGCCCGGGACAGGGCATCTACAATGAGCAGTTCTTC.